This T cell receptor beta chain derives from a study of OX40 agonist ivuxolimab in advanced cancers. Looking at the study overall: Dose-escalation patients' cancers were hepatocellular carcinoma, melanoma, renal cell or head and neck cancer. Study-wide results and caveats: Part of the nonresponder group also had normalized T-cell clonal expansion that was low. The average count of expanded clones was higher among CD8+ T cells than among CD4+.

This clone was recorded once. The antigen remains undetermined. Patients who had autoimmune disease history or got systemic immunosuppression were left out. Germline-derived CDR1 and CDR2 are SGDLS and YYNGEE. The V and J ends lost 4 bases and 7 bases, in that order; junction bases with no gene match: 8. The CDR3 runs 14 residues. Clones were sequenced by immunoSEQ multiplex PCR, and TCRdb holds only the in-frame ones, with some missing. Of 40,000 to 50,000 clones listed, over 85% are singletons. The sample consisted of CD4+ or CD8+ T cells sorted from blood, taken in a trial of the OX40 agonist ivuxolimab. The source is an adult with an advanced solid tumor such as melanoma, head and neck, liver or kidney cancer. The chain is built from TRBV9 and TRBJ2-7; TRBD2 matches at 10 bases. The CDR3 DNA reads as TGTGCCAGCAGCCCCAGCGGGGGGGCAAAAGAGCAGTACTTC. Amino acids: CASSPSGGAKEQYF.